The rows below give T cell receptor beta chains drawn from one sample of a study of response to subunit inactivated influenza vaccine. TCRdb independently ran MiXCR on the RT-PCR reads; one entry per CDR3 protein. The sample lists about 520,000 distinct CDR3 sequences, about 7.2% occurring once. The sample here was PBMCs from blood, taken around 25 months after vaccination. Receptors originate from a man aged 50 to 75 who received an inactivated influenza vaccine. Each CDR3 is given with its conserved first and last residue. A D gene is named only where the DNA matches it firmly. Where a row states a size, it is once, few, many or the class of an expanded clone; other rows omit it.

CDR3nt,CDR3aa,v_gene,d_gene,abundance,j_gene
TGTGCCAGCAGTTTAATCTATGGGCGGGGAGACACCGGGGAGCTGTTTTTT,CASSLIYGRGDTGELFF,TRBV12-3/TRBV12-4,-,-,TRBJ2-2
TGTGCCAGCAGTCCAAGTCTAGGGCATGAGCAGTTCTTC,CASSPSLGHEQFF,TRBV12-3/TRBV12-4,-,once,TRBJ2-1
TGTGCCAGCAGCGCGGGACTTGATTACAATGAGCAGTTCTTC,CASSAGLDYNEQFF,TRBV4-2,-,many,TRBJ2-1
TGCGCCAGCAGCCCCGACTCGGAGCCGCGGTCACCCCTCCACTTT,CASSPDSEPRSPLHF,TRBV4-1,-,-,TRBJ1-6
TGTGCCAGCAGCAGAAGACAGGAAGACTATGGCTACACCTTC,CASSRRQEDYGYTF,TRBV27,-,many,TRBJ1-2
TGTGCCAGCAGCCTAGGACTAGCGTTGGCAGGGGAGACCCAGTACTTC,CASSLGLALAGETQYF,TRBV27,TRBD2,-,TRBJ2-5
TGTGCCAGCAGTTACTCGATTGCTCAGGACAGGGTCAATTCACCCCTCCACTTT,CASSYSIAQDRVNSPLHF,TRBV6-5,TRBD1,-,TRBJ1-6
TGTGCCATCAGTGTTGGGGGAGACACTGAAGCTTTCTTT,CAISVGGDTEAFF,TRBV10-3,-,many,TRBJ1-1
TGTGCCATCAGTGATCCCCGACGGGACGCCACAGATACGCAGTATTTT,CAISDPRRDATDTQYF,TRBV10-3,-,-,TRBJ2-3
TGTGCCAGCTCCTACTACGGGGAAGAGAGCTCCTACAATGAGCAGTTCTTC,CASSYYGEESSYNEQFF,TRBV18,-,many,TRBJ2-1
TGCAGTGCTAGAGATCGCCTCGAGCAGTACTTC,CSARDRLEQYF,TRBV20-1,-,many,TRBJ2-7
TGTGCCAGTAGTATCCGGACAGGGTGGACAGATACGCAGTATTTT,CASSIRTGWTDTQYF,TRBV19,TRBD1,-,TRBJ2-3
TGTGCCAGCAGCCAAGGGAGACAACTCTCGTCCGGGGAGCTGTTTTTT,CASSQGRQLSSGELFF,TRBV14,-,few,TRBJ2-2
TGCAGTGCTACCCCCGGGACCCCTTACGAGCAGTACTTC,CSATPGTPYEQYF,TRBV20-1,-,few,TRBJ2-7
TGCGCCAGCAGCCAAGTCTGGACAGGCCGTTACGAGCAGTACTTC,CASSQVWTGRYEQYF,TRBV4-3,TRBD1,many,TRBJ2-7
TGTGCCAGCAGCAGTGGGACAGTCGGTCCCGGGGAGCTGTTTTTT,CASSSGTVGPGELFF,TRBV11-2,TRBD1,few,TRBJ2-2
TGTGCCAGCAGGACAGGGGAAGGAGCCTACGAGCAGTACTTC,CASRTGEGAYEQYF,TRBV6-1,TRBD1,-,TRBJ2-7
TGCGCCAGCAGCCCCCACTACGAGAGCTCCTACGAGCAGTACTTC,CASSPHYESSYEQYF,TRBV4-3,-,few,TRBJ2-7
TGCAGTGCGTCGCAGGGTAACTACGAGCAGTACTTC,CSASQGNYEQYF,TRBV20-1,-,few,TRBJ2-7
TGCAGTGCTACAAGCGGGTTTGAGCAGTACTTC,CSATSGFEQYF,TRBV20-1,-,-,TRBJ2-7
TGTGCCAGCACCGTTAAGGCCCGGTACTACGAGCAGTACTTC,CASTVKARYYEQYF,TRBV12-3/TRBV12-4,-,-,TRBJ2-7
TGTGCCAGCAGTGGGGGACAAGGCGGCCCATTGGAGACCCAGTACTTC,CASSGGQGGPLETQYF,TRBV12-3/TRBV12-4,-,many,TRBJ2-5
TGTGCCAGCAGCCAAGAGGGCAGCTTTCGGTCCGGGGCCAACGTCCTGACTTTC,CASSQEGSFRSGANVLTF,TRBV3-1,-,few,TRBJ2-6
TGTGCCAGCAGCTTAAAGGCGACAACCTCCATAAACATTCAGTACTTC,CASSLKATTSINIQYF,TRBV7-2,-,-,TRBJ2-4
TGTGCCAGCAGCTTAAGCCTAGCGGGAGGCACCGCCGGCTCCTACAATGAGCAGTTCTTC,CASSLSLAGGTAGSYNEQFF,TRBV7-2,TRBD2,many,TRBJ2-1
TGCAGTGCTACGATACCGGGACTAGCGGGAGGCAAGTTCTTC,CSATIPGLAGGKFF,TRBV20-1,TRBD2,-,TRBJ2-1
TGCGCCAGCAGTGCCGGGACAGGGGGCTCGCCTACGCAGTATTTT,CASSAGTGGSPTQYF,TRBV5-1,TRBD1,-,TRBJ2-3